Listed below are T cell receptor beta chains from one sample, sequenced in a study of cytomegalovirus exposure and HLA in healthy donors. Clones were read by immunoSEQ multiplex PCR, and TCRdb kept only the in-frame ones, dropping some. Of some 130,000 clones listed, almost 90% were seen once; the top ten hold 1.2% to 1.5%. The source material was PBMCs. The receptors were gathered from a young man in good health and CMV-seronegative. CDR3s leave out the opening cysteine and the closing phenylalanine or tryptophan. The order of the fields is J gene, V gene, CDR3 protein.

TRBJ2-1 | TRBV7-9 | ASSSGGSGGGEQF
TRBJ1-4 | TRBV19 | ASSILGTGPEKLF
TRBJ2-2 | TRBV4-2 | ASSTGEDTGELF
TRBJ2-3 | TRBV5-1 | ASSPGTVFPGTQY
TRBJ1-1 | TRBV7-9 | ASSFGTGYTEAF
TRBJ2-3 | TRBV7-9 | ASSFNTDTQY
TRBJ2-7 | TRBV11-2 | ASSLSPGPTGTGVYEQY
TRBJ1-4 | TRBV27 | ARLQSGEKLF
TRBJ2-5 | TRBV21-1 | ASSAGQFQETQY
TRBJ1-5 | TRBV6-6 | ASSTWTDSNQPQH
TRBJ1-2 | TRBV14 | ASSQVPRYGYT
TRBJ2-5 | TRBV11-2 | ASRPVVGASQY
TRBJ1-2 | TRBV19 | ASTETGGIKSGGYT
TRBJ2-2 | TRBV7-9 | ASSKGLSTGELF
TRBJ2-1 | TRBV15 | ATSKSSGANNEQF
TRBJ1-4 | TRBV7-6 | ASSPVSDEKLF
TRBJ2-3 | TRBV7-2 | ASSQYGQGGDTQY
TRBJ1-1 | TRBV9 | ASSVDPGGDGTEAF
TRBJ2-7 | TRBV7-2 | ASLKRERYEQY
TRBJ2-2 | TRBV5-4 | ASSPRTGGSTGELF
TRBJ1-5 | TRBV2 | ASSEGSGRGSNQPQH
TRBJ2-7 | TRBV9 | ASSGAATSSYEQY
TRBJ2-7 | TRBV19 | ASSPGTRDRENYEQY
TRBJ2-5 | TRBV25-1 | ASSESGIQETQY
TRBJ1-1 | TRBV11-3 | ASSLADRTEAF
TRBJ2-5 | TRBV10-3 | AISDGSDQRDQY
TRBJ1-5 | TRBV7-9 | ASSSWGTGENNQPQH
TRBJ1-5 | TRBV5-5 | ASSLGVTGGNQPQH
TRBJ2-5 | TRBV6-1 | ASSTTGLQETQY
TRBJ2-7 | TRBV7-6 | ASSLEAGVYEQY
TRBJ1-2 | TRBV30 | AYPGGQGTTNYGYT
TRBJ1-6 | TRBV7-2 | ASSFRQVALSPLH
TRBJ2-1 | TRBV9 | ASSQTRGHEQF
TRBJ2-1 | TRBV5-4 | ASSRLGLSYNEQF
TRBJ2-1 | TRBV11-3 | ASSASGRPYNEQF
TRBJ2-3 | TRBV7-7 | ASSLTSGGTDTQY
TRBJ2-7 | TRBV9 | ASSPGSGRRYEQY
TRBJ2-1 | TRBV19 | ASRLDNEQF
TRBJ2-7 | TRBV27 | ASRDRGLSYEQY
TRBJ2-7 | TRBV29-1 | SVEDRTAEQY
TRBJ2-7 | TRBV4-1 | ASSQFSHLYEQY